These T cell receptor beta chains were read from a single sample in a study of blood T cell repertoires in COVID-19. Profiling relied on immunoSEQ multiplex PCR, and the TCRdb table lists in-frame clones only, not all of them. This repertoire shows about 140,000 clones, over 75% found once; its top ten account for about 3.2%. The sample taken for sequencing was PBMCs or T cells enriched from blood (not recorded which). The receptors were sampled from a woman aged 45-60 years who had recovered from COVID-19. CDR3s include the opening cysteine and the closing phenylalanine or tryptophan. The order of the fields is J gene, clone size, D gene, V gene, CDR3 protein, CDR3 DNA. D genes are given only for firm matches. Some rows have no size entry. The others give once, few or many, or a class for an expanded clone.

j_call: TRBJ2-3
clone_size: -
d_call: TRBD2
v_call: TRBV3-1/TRBV3-2
cdr3_aa: CASRGTGTSIAQYF
cdr3_nt: TGTGCCAGCAGGGGAACGGGGACTAGCATAGCGCAGTATTTT

j_call: TRBJ1-5
clone_size: few
d_call: TRBD1
v_call: TRBV20-1
cdr3_aa: CSASRDRGWPQHF
cdr3_nt: TGCAGTGCCAGTCGGGACAGGGGTTGGCCCCAGCATTTT

j_call: TRBJ2-3
clone_size: -
d_call: TRBD1
v_call: TRBV7-9
cdr3_aa: CASSSRDREGDTQYF
cdr3_nt: TGTGCCAGCAGCTCCCGGGACAGGGAGGGAGATACGCAGTATTTT

j_call: TRBJ1-1
clone_size: few
d_call: TRBD1
v_call: TRBV9
cdr3_aa: CASSVVRQGEAFF
cdr3_nt: TGTGCCAGCAGCGTAGTTAGACAGGGTGAAGCTTTCTTT

j_call: TRBJ1-2
clone_size: few
d_call: -
v_call: TRBV27
cdr3_aa: CASSRGGDYGYTF
cdr3_nt: TGTGCCAGCAGTCGTGGGGGGGACTATGGCTACACCTTC

j_call: TRBJ1-2
clone_size: -
d_call: -
v_call: TRBV19
cdr3_aa: CASRTRAARGYGYTF
cdr3_nt: TGTGCCAGTAGGACCAGGGCCGCCAGGGGCTATGGCTACACCTTC

j_call: TRBJ2-3
clone_size: -
d_call: -
v_call: TRBV2
cdr3_aa: CASSEWGVTDTQYF
cdr3_nt: TGTGCCAGCAGTGAGTGGGGGGTCACAGATACGCAGTATTTT

j_call: TRBJ2-1
clone_size: -
d_call: -
v_call: TRBV19
cdr3_aa: CASSHMGLSPYNEQFF
cdr3_nt: TGTGCCAGTAGTCATATGGGGCTATCCCCGTACAATGAGCAGTTCTTC

j_call: TRBJ2-2
clone_size: -
d_call: TRBD2
v_call: TRBV9
cdr3_aa: CASSVDGLGRTGELFF
cdr3_nt: TGTGCCAGCAGCGTAGATGGACTAGGGCGCACCGGGGAGCTGTTTTTT

j_call: TRBJ2-3
clone_size: -
d_call: -
v_call: TRBV6-2/TRBV6-3
cdr3_aa: CASSYPHPGVGADTQYF
cdr3_nt: TGTGCCAGCAGTTACCCGCACCCGGGAGTAGGGGCAGATACGCAGTATTTT

j_call: TRBJ1-1
clone_size: few
d_call: TRBD1
v_call: TRBV6-5
cdr3_aa: CASRPGQLNTEAFF
cdr3_nt: TGTGCCAGCAGACCGGGACAGTTAAACACTGAAGCTTTCTTT

j_call: TRBJ1-4
clone_size: -
d_call: TRBD1
v_call: TRBV2
cdr3_aa: CASTRTGRVEKLFF
cdr3_nt: TGTGCCAGCACCAGGACAGGGAGAGTCGAAAAACTGTTTTTT

j_call: TRBJ1-2
clone_size: -
d_call: -
v_call: TRBV6-1
cdr3_aa: CASSGSSSGLSYGYTF
cdr3_nt: TGTGCCAGCAGTGGGTCATCCTCGGGATTATCTTATGGCTACACCTTC

j_call: TRBJ2-3
clone_size: many
d_call: TRBD2
v_call: TRBV12-3/TRBV12-4
cdr3_aa: CAGAPGLTDTQYF
cdr3_nt: TGTGCCGGCGCACCGGGACTAACAGATACGCAGTATTTT

j_call: TRBJ1-1
clone_size: -
d_call: TRBD1
v_call: TRBV12-3/TRBV12-4
cdr3_aa: CASSSTGGTEAFF
cdr3_nt: TGTGCCAGCAGTTCAACAGGGGGCACTGAAGCTTTCTTT

j_call: TRBJ1-2
clone_size: -
d_call: TRBD1
v_call: TRBV19
cdr3_aa: CASSHEGTGVPYGYTF
cdr3_nt: TGTGCCAGTAGTCATGAGGGGACAGGGGTCCCCTATGGCTACACCTTC

j_call: TRBJ1-4
clone_size: -
d_call: -
v_call: TRBV4-2
cdr3_aa: CASSQDVGEDEKLFF
cdr3_nt: TGTGCCAGCAGCCAAGATGTAGGGGAGGATGAAAAACTGTTTTTT

j_call: TRBJ2-5
clone_size: -
d_call: -
v_call: TRBV9
cdr3_aa: CASSVGTGNQETQYF
cdr3_nt: TGTGCCAGCAGCGTAGGTACAGGGAATCAAGAGACCCAGTACTTC

j_call: TRBJ2-2
clone_size: -
d_call: TRBD1
v_call: TRBV19
cdr3_aa: CASQTQGANTGELFF
cdr3_nt: TGTGCCAGTCAAACCCAGGGGGCGAACACCGGGGAGCTGTTTTTT

j_call: TRBJ2-2
clone_size: -
d_call: -
v_call: TRBV28
cdr3_aa: CASSLWGQGPGELFF
cdr3_nt: TGTGCCAGCAGTCTATGGGGGCAGGGTCCCGGGGAGCTGTTTTTT

j_call: TRBJ1-5
clone_size: many
d_call: -
v_call: TRBV4-2
cdr3_aa: CASSQATGYDQPQHF
cdr3_nt: TGTGCCAGCAGCCAGGCGACAGGTTACGATCAGCCCCAGCATTTT

j_call: TRBJ2-5
clone_size: -
d_call: TRBD2
v_call: TRBV5-1
cdr3_aa: CASSAGLAGEYQETQYF
cdr3_nt: TGCGCCAGCAGCGCGGGACTAGCAGGGGAATACCAAGAGACCCAGTACTTC

j_call: TRBJ1-6
clone_size: -
d_call: -
v_call: TRBV27
cdr3_aa: CASSGPYNSPLHF
cdr3_nt: TGTGCCAGCAGTGGCCCCTATAATTCACCCCTCCACTTT

j_call: TRBJ2-3
clone_size: -
d_call: -
v_call: TRBV11-2
cdr3_aa: CASRRAGASDTQYF
cdr3_nt: TGTGCCAGCAGGAGGGCAGGGGCTTCAGATACGCAGTATTTT

j_call: TRBJ1-5
clone_size: -
d_call: TRBD1
v_call: TRBV7-8
cdr3_aa: CASSPGTGFSNQPQHF
cdr3_nt: TGTGCCAGCAGCCCAGGGACAGGGTTTAGCAATCAGCCCCAGCATTTT

j_call: TRBJ1-2
clone_size: -
d_call: -
v_call: TRBV3-1/TRBV3-2
cdr3_aa: CASSHSTNGYTF
cdr3_nt: TGTGCCAGCAGCCACTCGACAAATGGCTACACCTTC

j_call: TRBJ1-4
clone_size: few
d_call: -
v_call: TRBV11-3
cdr3_aa: CASSLRQTATNEKLFF
cdr3_nt: TGTGCCAGCAGCTTAAGACAGACTGCAACTAATGAAAAACTGTTTTTT

j_call: TRBJ1-5
clone_size: -
d_call: -
v_call: TRBV4-1
cdr3_aa: CASSQGLHSSNQPQHF
cdr3_nt: TGCGCCAGCAGCCAAGGATTGCACTCTAGCAATCAGCCCCAGCATTTT

j_call: TRBJ1-1
clone_size: -
d_call: -
v_call: TRBV11-2
cdr3_aa: CASSLVRVANTEAFF
cdr3_nt: TGTGCCAGCAGCTTAGTCAGGGTGGCGAACACTGAAGCTTTCTTT

j_call: TRBJ1-2
clone_size: once
d_call: -
v_call: TRBV7-8
cdr3_aa: CASSLGVRDGYTF
cdr3_nt: TGTGCCAGCAGCTTAGGGGTCAGGGATGGCTACACCTTC

j_call: TRBJ2-7
clone_size: -
d_call: -
v_call: TRBV5-8
cdr3_aa: CASSPLARRRASYEQYF
cdr3_nt: TGTGCCAGCAGCCCCTTGGCGAGGCGCCGAGCCTCCTACGAGCAGTACTTC

j_call: TRBJ2-1
clone_size: -
d_call: TRBD2
v_call: TRBV24-1
cdr3_aa: CATSDRRSSGRYNEQFF
cdr3_nt: TGTGCCACCAGTGACCGGCGGTCTAGCGGGAGGTACAATGAGCAGTTCTTC

j_call: TRBJ2-1
clone_size: -
d_call: TRBD1
v_call: TRBV19
cdr3_aa: CASSTYIRGNEQFF
cdr3_nt: TGTGCCAGTAGTACATACATCAGGGGGAATGAGCAGTTCTTC

j_call: TRBJ2-7
clone_size: medium-sized
d_call: -
v_call: TRBV5-1
cdr3_aa: CASSWNYAQTGSTFEQYF
cdr3_nt: TGCGCCAGCAGCTGGAATTATGCGCAGACAGGTTCGACTTTCGAGCAGTACTTC

j_call: TRBJ1-4
clone_size: -
d_call: -
v_call: TRBV10-3
cdr3_aa: CAISEISGEEKLFF
cdr3_nt: TGTGCCATCAGTGAGATTAGTGGAGAGGAAAAACTGTTTTTT

j_call: TRBJ1-4
clone_size: -
d_call: TRBD1
v_call: TRBV7-2
cdr3_aa: CASSPGQVNEKLFF
cdr3_nt: TGTGCCAGCAGCCCAGGACAGGTTAATGAAAAACTGTTTTTT

j_call: TRBJ2-2
clone_size: -
d_call: TRBD2
v_call: TRBV19
cdr3_aa: CASSITQREVRELFF
cdr3_nt: TGTGCCAGTAGTATTACCCAGCGGGAAGTCAGGGAGCTGTTTTTT

j_call: TRBJ2-7
clone_size: -
d_call: -
v_call: TRBV13
cdr3_aa: CASSSQRQDVTYEQYF
cdr3_nt: TGTGCCAGCAGCTCCCAAAGACAGGATGTTACCTACGAGCAGTACTTC

j_call: TRBJ1-1
clone_size: once
d_call: TRBD1
v_call: TRBV19
cdr3_aa: CASSIGTGLRPEAFF
cdr3_nt: TGTGCCAGTAGTATCGGGACAGGGCTCAGGCCTGAAGCTTTCTTT

j_call: TRBJ1-2
clone_size: -
d_call: -
v_call: TRBV29-1
cdr3_aa: CSVIGEPNYGYTF
cdr3_nt: TGCAGCGTTATCGGGGAACCCAACTATGGCTACACCTTC

j_call: TRBJ1-4
clone_size: few
d_call: -
v_call: TRBV3-1/TRBV3-2
cdr3_aa: CASSNKPPTNEKLFF
cdr3_nt: TGTGCCAGCAGCAACAAACCCCCAACTAATGAAAAACTGTTTTTT

j_call: TRBJ2-1
clone_size: -
d_call: -
v_call: TRBV7-3
cdr3_aa: CASSFSSGNNEQFF
cdr3_nt: TGTGCCAGCAGCTTCTCCTCAGGGAACAATGAGCAGTTCTTC

j_call: TRBJ1-3
clone_size: once
d_call: TRBD1
v_call: TRBV2
cdr3_aa: CASSDPKTGGRSSLSGNTIYF
cdr3_nt: TGTGCCAGCAGTGACCCAAAGACAGGGGGCCGGAGCTCATTATCTGGAAACACCATATATTTT

j_call: TRBJ2-7
clone_size: -
d_call: -
v_call: TRBV11-2
cdr3_aa: CASSLWTRLGHEQYF
cdr3_nt: TGTGCCAGCAGCCTATGGACACGTTTAGGCCACGAGCAGTACTTC

j_call: TRBJ2-7
clone_size: -
d_call: TRBD1
v_call: TRBV2
cdr3_aa: CASSGQGYDEQYF
cdr3_nt: TGTGCCAGCAGTGGACAGGGTTACGACGAGCAGTACTTC

j_call: TRBJ2-2
clone_size: many
d_call: TRBD2
v_call: TRBV30
cdr3_aa: CARGGTKTNTGELFF
cdr3_nt: TGTGCCCGGGGAGGGACTAAGACGAACACCGGGGAGCTGTTTTTT

j_call: TRBJ2-2
clone_size: few
d_call: -
v_call: TRBV18
cdr3_aa: CASSRGQLRADTGELFF
cdr3_nt: TGTGCCAGCTCACGAGGACAGTTACGCGCCGACACCGGGGAGCTGTTTTTT

j_call: TRBJ1-1
clone_size: -
d_call: -
v_call: TRBV27
cdr3_aa: CASSFRVRTMNTEAFF
cdr3_nt: TGTGCCAGCAGTTTCCGGGTTCGAACGATGAACACTGAAGCTTTCTTT

j_call: TRBJ2-5
clone_size: -
d_call: TRBD2
v_call: TRBV29-1
cdr3_aa: CSVGLTQATQYF
cdr3_nt: TGCAGCGTGGGACTAACCCAGGCGACCCAGTACTTC

j_call: TRBJ1-1
clone_size: -
d_call: -
v_call: TRBV7-2
cdr3_aa: CASSLVGATNTEAFF
cdr3_nt: TGTGCCAGCAGCTTAGTAGGGGCAACGAACACTGAAGCTTTCTTT

j_call: TRBJ2-2
clone_size: few
d_call: TRBD2
v_call: TRBV3-1/TRBV3-2
cdr3_aa: CASSLRTSISGELFF
cdr3_nt: TGTGCCAGCAGCCTCCGGACTAGCATATCCGGGGAGCTGTTTTTT

j_call: TRBJ2-7
clone_size: -
d_call: TRBD2
v_call: TRBV12-3/TRBV12-4
cdr3_aa: CASSRSGGGEQYF
cdr3_nt: TGTGCCAGCAGCCGTAGCGGGGGTGGGGAGCAGTACTTC

j_call: TRBJ2-5
clone_size: once
d_call: TRBD2
v_call: TRBV7-2
cdr3_aa: CASNGGAWETQYF
cdr3_nt: TGTGCCAGCAACGGGGGGGCCTGGGAGACCCAGTACTTC

j_call: TRBJ1-5
clone_size: -
d_call: -
v_call: TRBV24-1
cdr3_aa: CATSNGDSGNQPQHF
cdr3_nt: TGTGCCACCAGCAACGGCGACAGCGGCAATCAGCCCCAGCATTTT

j_call: TRBJ2-2
clone_size: -
d_call: -
v_call: TRBV7-2
cdr3_aa: CASSPAGGTRTGELFF
cdr3_nt: TGTGCCAGCAGCCCAGCGGGCGGGACTCGCACCGGGGAGCTGTTTTTT

j_call: TRBJ2-5
clone_size: -
d_call: TRBD1
v_call: TRBV9
cdr3_aa: CASSRGQGAVETQYF
cdr3_nt: TGTGCCAGCAGCAGAGGACAGGGGGCTGTGGAGACCCAGTACTTC

j_call: TRBJ2-7
clone_size: -
d_call: -
v_call: TRBV27
cdr3_aa: CASSSSLRESTGEQYF
cdr3_nt: TGTGCCAGCAGTTCGTCCCTCAGGGAATCTACGGGTGAGCAGTACTTC

j_call: TRBJ1-2
clone_size: once
d_call: TRBD1
v_call: TRBV29-1
cdr3_aa: CSVVDRDLSGYTF
cdr3_nt: TGCAGCGTTGTTGACAGGGATTTGAGTGGCTACACCTTC

j_call: TRBJ1-1
clone_size: -
d_call: -
v_call: TRBV28
cdr3_aa: CASITGLSGTEAFF
cdr3_nt: TGTGCCAGCATTACAGGGCTCTCGGGTACTGAAGCTTTCTTT